A selection of T cell receptor beta chains follows, all from one sample in a study of blood T cells in healthy people across ages. TCRdb fed the 5' RACE reads into MiXCR, producing one record per CDR3 protein. The table has about 1,600,000 distinct CDR3 sequences, about 40% seen once. The sample was blood. The receptors were sampled from a woman aged 18-29 years in good health. Both conserved end residues are part of each CDR3. Fields, in order: V gene, clone size, J gene, D gene, CDR3 protein, CDR3 DNA. A D gene is named only where the DNA matches it firmly. Rows may omit the clone size; those that give it use once, few, many or a size class.

v_gene: TRBV7-8
abundance: .
j_gene: TRBJ1-2
d_gene: .
CDR3aa: CASSRSGGDYGYTF
CDR3nt: TGTGCCAGCAGCCGGTCCGGGGGAGATTATGGCTACACCTTC

v_gene: TRBV20-1
abundance: .
j_gene: TRBJ2-7
d_gene: .
CDR3aa: CSVPAPGTGEYEQYF
CDR3nt: TGCAGTGTCCCAGCCCCCGGGACTGGCGAATACGAGCAGTACTTC

v_gene: TRBV9
abundance: .
j_gene: TRBJ2-5
d_gene: .
CDR3aa: CASSVGLLTQETQYF
CDR3nt: TGTGCCAGCAGCGTGGGCCTTTTGACCCAAGAGACCCAGTACTTC

v_gene: TRBV19
abundance: .
j_gene: TRBJ2-7
d_gene: .
CDR3aa: CASSIVGPGDTSYEQYF
CDR3nt: TGTGCCAGTAGTATCGTCGGTCCAGGAGATACCTCCTACGAGCAGTACTTC

v_gene: TRBV6-5
abundance: .
j_gene: TRBJ2-7
d_gene: .
CDR3aa: CASSGAELSYEQYF
CDR3nt: TGTGCCAGCAGTGGAGCGGAGCTATCCTACGAGCAGTACTTC

v_gene: TRBV6-5
abundance: .
j_gene: TRBJ1-2
d_gene: .
CDR3aa: CASRDSTNYGYTF
CDR3nt: TGTGCCAGCAGGGACAGTACTAACTATGGCTACACCTTC

v_gene: TRBV20-1
abundance: .
j_gene: TRBJ1-2
d_gene: .
CDR3aa: CSAPAGRSNYGYTF
CDR3nt: TGCAGTGCCCCGGCGGGCCGTTCGAACTATGGCTACACCTTC

v_gene: TRBV4-1
abundance: few
j_gene: TRBJ2-7
d_gene: .
CDR3aa: CASSQEGTVKRGYEQYF
CDR3nt: TGCGCCAGCAGCCAAGAAGGCACAGTCAAGCGCGGCTACGAGCAGTACTTC

v_gene: TRBV7-9
abundance: once
j_gene: TRBJ2-5
d_gene: .
CDR3aa: CASSTRTATQETQYF
CDR3nt: TGTGCCAGCAGCACCCGTACGGCGACGCAAGAGACCCAGTACTTC

v_gene: TRBV20-1
abundance: .
j_gene: TRBJ1-2
d_gene: .
CDR3aa: CSADRLGSVYGYTF
CDR3nt: TGCAGTGCCGATCGTCTGGGGTCGGTTTATGGCTACACCTTC

v_gene: TRBV30
abundance: .
j_gene: TRBJ1-4
d_gene: .
CDR3aa: CAWSPWGEKLFF
CDR3nt: TGTGCCTGGAGCCCGTGGGGCGAAAAACTGTTTTTT

v_gene: TRBV20-1
abundance: .
j_gene: TRBJ2-7
d_gene: .
CDR3aa: CSAREQGSSYNEQYF
CDR3nt: TGCAGTGCTAGAGAGCAAGGGAGCTCCTACAATGAGCAGTACTTC

v_gene: TRBV6-5
abundance: few
j_gene: TRBJ2-5
d_gene: TRBD2
CDR3aa: CASTVAGEETQYF
CDR3nt: TGTGCCAGCACTGTAGCGGGGGAAGAGACCCAGTACTTC

v_gene: TRBV29-1
abundance: .
j_gene: TRBJ1-1
d_gene: .
CDR3aa: CGVHRVGTEAFF
CDR3nt: TGCGGCGTTCATCGGGTAGGCACTGAAGCTTTCTTT

v_gene: TRBV6-2/TRBV6-3
abundance: few
j_gene: TRBJ2-5
d_gene: .
CDR3aa: CASSVWTKETQYF
CDR3nt: TGTGCCAGCAGTGTGTGGACGAAAGAGACCCAGTACTTC

v_gene: TRBV9
abundance: few
j_gene: TRBJ2-1
d_gene: .
CDR3aa: CASNNRADLHEQFF
CDR3nt: TGTGCCAGCAACAACAGGGCAGATCTCCATGAGCAGTTCTTC

v_gene: TRBV27
abundance: few
j_gene: TRBJ2-3
d_gene: TRBD2
CDR3aa: CASSLTPASGGFRDTQYF
CDR3nt: TGTGCCAGCAGTTTAACCCCCGCTAGCGGGGGTTTCCGAGATACGCAGTATTTT

v_gene: TRBV4-2
abundance: many
j_gene: TRBJ2-1
d_gene: .
CDR3aa: CASSQVETYNEQFF
CDR3nt: TGTGCCAGCAGCCAAGTTGAGACCTACAATGAGCAGTTCTTC

v_gene: TRBV27
abundance: .
j_gene: TRBJ2-5
d_gene: TRBD2
CDR3aa: CATSNRASGERETQYF
CDR3nt: TGTGCCACTTCTAACCGAGCTAGCGGGGAGCGGGAGACCCAGTACTTC

v_gene: TRBV6-6
abundance: .
j_gene: TRBJ1-6
d_gene: .
CDR3aa: CASSHQGYNSPLHF
CDR3nt: TGTGCCAGCAGCCACCAGGGATATAATTCACCCCTCCACTTT

v_gene: TRBV29-1
abundance: few
j_gene: TRBJ2-3
d_gene: TRBD2
CDR3aa: CSVSGTSVFGTDTQYF
CDR3nt: TGCAGCGTCTCCGGGACTAGCGTTTTCGGCACAGATACGCAGTATTTT

v_gene: TRBV7-2
abundance: few
j_gene: TRBJ1-5
d_gene: .
CDR3aa: CASSSSIDRSNQPQHF
CDR3nt: TGTGCCAGCAGCTCGTCAATTGACAGGTCCAATCAGCCCCAGCATTTT

v_gene: TRBV15
abundance: .
j_gene: TRBJ2-5
d_gene: .
CDR3aa: CATSRGNGAGERTQYF
CDR3nt: TGTGCCACCAGCAGAGGTAACGGGGCCGGTGAGAGGACCCAGTACTTC

v_gene: TRBV6-5
abundance: few
j_gene: TRBJ2-7
d_gene: .
CDR3aa: CASSYKAPYEQYF
CDR3nt: TGTGCCAGCAGTTATAAGGCCCCCTACGAGCAGTACTTC

v_gene: TRBV10-3
abundance: .
j_gene: TRBJ2-7
d_gene: .
CDR3aa: CAISEGQPPYEQYF
CDR3nt: TGTGCCATCAGTGAGGGACAGCCTCCATACGAGCAGTACTTC

v_gene: TRBV11-2
abundance: .
j_gene: TRBJ1-1
d_gene: TRBD1
CDR3aa: CASSLDYRSGGTEAFF
CDR3nt: TGTGCCAGCAGCTTAGATTATAGGTCAGGGGGCACTGAAGCTTTCTTT

v_gene: TRBV9
abundance: .
j_gene: TRBJ2-3
d_gene: .
CDR3aa: CASSVGGNGDTQYF
CDR3nt: TGTGCCAGCAGCGTAGGTGGTAACGGAGATACGCAGTATTTT

v_gene: TRBV15
abundance: .
j_gene: TRBJ2-5
d_gene: TRBD1
CDR3aa: CATRITGGLETQYF
CDR3nt: TGTGCCACCAGGATCACAGGGGGCCTGGAGACCCAGTACTTC

v_gene: TRBV18
abundance: .
j_gene: TRBJ2-7
d_gene: TRBD2
CDR3aa: CARLTSGSIYEQYF
CDR3nt: TGTGCCAGGCTCACTAGCGGGAGTATCTACGAGCAGTACTTC

v_gene: TRBV5-5
abundance: .
j_gene: TRBJ1-6
d_gene: TRBD1
CDR3aa: CASSLGTGGLSPLHF
CDR3nt: TGTGCCAGCAGCTTGGGGACAGGGGGCTTGTCACCCCTCCACTTT

v_gene: TRBV27
abundance: .
j_gene: TRBJ2-7
d_gene: .
CDR3aa: CASSLKGLDSYEQYF
CDR3nt: TGTGCCAGCAGTCTGAAGGGACTGGACTCCTACGAGCAGTACTTC

v_gene: TRBV20-1
abundance: once
j_gene: TRBJ2-5
d_gene: TRBD2
CDR3aa: CSVNRVAGSQETQYF
CDR3nt: TGCAGTGTTAACCGGGTAGCGGGGTCCCAAGAGACTCAGTACTTC

v_gene: TRBV4-1
abundance: .
j_gene: TRBJ2-7
d_gene: .
CDR3aa: CASSQGERLGYEQYF
CDR3nt: TGCGCCAGCAGCCAAGGTGAAAGGTTAGGATACGAGCAGTACTTC

v_gene: TRBV14
abundance: .
j_gene: TRBJ2-5
d_gene: .
CDR3aa: CASSQGLRRGSDQETQYF
CDR3nt: TGTGCCAGCAGCCAAGGCTTACGAAGGGGTTCGGACCAAGAGACCCAGTACTTC

v_gene: TRBV20-1
abundance: few
j_gene: TRBJ1-5
d_gene: .
CDR3aa: CSANPPGYSNQPQHF
CDR3nt: TGCAGTGCTAACCCCCCGGGGTATAGCAATCAGCCCCAGCATTTT

v_gene: TRBV7-2
abundance: few
j_gene: TRBJ1-2
d_gene: .
CDR3aa: CASSLEASNNYGYTF
CDR3nt: TGTGCCAGCAGCTTAGAGGCCTCCAATAACTATGGCTACACCTTC

v_gene: TRBV7-9
abundance: .
j_gene: TRBJ1-1
d_gene: TRBD1
CDR3aa: CASSEDRVKTEAFF
CDR3nt: TGTGCCAGCAGCGAGGACAGGGTAAAGACTGAAGCTTTCTTT

v_gene: TRBV30
abundance: .
j_gene: TRBJ1-5
d_gene: .
CDR3aa: CACSKGTKNQPQHF
CDR3nt: TGTGCCTGCTCCAAAGGGACAAAAAATCAGCCCCAGCATTTT

v_gene: TRBV5-1
abundance: few
j_gene: TRBJ2-3
d_gene: TRBD1
CDR3aa: CASSLGDRVIRDTQYF
CDR3nt: TGCGCCAGCAGCTTGGGGGACAGGGTGATTAGGGATACGCAGTATTTT

v_gene: TRBV27
abundance: .
j_gene: TRBJ2-7
d_gene: TRBD2
CDR3aa: CASSFRVSGISEQYF
CDR3nt: TGTGCCAGCAGTTTCAGGGTTAGCGGGATATCCGAGCAGTACTTC